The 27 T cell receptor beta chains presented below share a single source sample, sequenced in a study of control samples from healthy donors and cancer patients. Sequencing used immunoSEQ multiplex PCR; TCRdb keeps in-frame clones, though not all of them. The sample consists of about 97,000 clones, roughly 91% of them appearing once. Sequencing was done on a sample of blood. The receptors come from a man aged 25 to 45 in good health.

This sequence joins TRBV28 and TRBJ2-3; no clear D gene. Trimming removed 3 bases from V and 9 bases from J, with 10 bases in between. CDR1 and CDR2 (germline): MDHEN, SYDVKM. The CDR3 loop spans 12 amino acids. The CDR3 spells CASSFVGSTQYF. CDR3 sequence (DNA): TGTGCCAGCAGTTTTGTCGGGTCAACGCAGTATTTT. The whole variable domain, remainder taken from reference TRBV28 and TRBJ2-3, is DVKVTQSSRYLVKRTGEKVFLECVQDMDHENMFWYRQDPGLGLRLIYFSYDVKMKEKGDIPEGYSVSREKKERFSLILESASTNQTSMYLCASSFVGSTQYFGPGTRLTVL.

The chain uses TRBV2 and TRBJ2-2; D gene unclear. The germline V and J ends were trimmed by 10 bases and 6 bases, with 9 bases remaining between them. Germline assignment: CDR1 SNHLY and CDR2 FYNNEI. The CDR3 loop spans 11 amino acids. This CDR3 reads CATRFAGELFF. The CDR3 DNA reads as TGTGCCACCCGCTTCGCCGGGGAGCTGTTTTTT. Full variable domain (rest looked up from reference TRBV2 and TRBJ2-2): EPEVTQTPSHQVTQMGQEVILRCVPISNHLYFYWYRQILGQKVEFLVSFYNNEISEKSEIFDDQFSVERPDGSNFTLKIRSTKLEDSAMYFCATRFAGELFFGEGSRLTVL.

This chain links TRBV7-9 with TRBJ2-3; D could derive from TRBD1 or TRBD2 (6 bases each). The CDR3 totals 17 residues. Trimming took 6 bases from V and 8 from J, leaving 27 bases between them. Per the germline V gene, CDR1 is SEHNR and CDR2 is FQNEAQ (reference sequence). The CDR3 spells CASRPGLWGATLCTQYF. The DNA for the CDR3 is TGTGCCAGCAGGCCGGGGTTGTGGGGGGCCACGTTATGTACGCAGTATTTT.

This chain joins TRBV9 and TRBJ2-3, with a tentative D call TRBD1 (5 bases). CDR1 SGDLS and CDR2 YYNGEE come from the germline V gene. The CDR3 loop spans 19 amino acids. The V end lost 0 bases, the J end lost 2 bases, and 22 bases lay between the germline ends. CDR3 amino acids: CASSVGSGQGVGLTDTQYF. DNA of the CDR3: TGTGCCAGCAGCGTAGGCAGTGGGCAGGGTGTAGGCCTCACAGATACGCAGTATTTT. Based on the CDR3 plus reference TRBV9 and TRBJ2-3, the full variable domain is DSGVTQTPKHLITATGQRVTLRCSPRSGDLSVYWYQQSLDQGLQFLIQYYNGEERAKGNILERFSAQQFPDLHSELNLSSLELGDSALYFCASSVGSGQGVGLTDTQYFGPGTRLTVL.

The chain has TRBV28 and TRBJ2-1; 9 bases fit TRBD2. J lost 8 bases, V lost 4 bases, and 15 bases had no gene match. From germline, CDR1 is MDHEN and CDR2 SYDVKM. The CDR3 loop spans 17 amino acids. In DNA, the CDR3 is TGTGCCAGCAGTTCCCCCCGAGTTGCGGGAGGGAGGGATGAGCAGTTCTTC. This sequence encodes CASSSPRVAGGRDEQFF.

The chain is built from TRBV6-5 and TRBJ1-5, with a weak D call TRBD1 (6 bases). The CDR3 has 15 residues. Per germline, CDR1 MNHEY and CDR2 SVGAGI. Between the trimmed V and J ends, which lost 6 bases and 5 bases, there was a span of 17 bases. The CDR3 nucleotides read TGTGCCAGCAGACAAGGGGCGGGGGGCTATCAGCCCCAGCATTTT. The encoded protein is CASRQGAGGYQPQHF.

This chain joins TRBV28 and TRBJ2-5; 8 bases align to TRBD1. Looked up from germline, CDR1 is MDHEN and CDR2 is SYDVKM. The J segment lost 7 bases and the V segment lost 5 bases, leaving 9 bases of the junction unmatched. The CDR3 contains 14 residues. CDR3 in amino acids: CASSHRGVYWTQYF. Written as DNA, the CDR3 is TGTGCCAGCAGTCACAGGGGGGTATATTGGACCCAGTACTTC.

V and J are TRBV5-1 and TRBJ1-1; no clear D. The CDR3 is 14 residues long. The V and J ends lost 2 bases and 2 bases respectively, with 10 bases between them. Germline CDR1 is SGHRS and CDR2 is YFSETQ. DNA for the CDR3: TGCGCCAGCAGCTTCCAGGAACCTAACACTGAAGCTTTCTTT. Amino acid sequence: CASSFQEPNTEAFF. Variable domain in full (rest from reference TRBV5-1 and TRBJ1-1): KAGVTQTPRYLIKTRGQQVTLSCSPISGHRSVSWYQQTPGQGLQFLFEYFSETQRNKGNFPGRFSGRQFSNSRSEMNVSTLELGDSALYLCASSFQEPNTEAFFGQGTRLTVV.

The DNA of the CDR3 is TGCGCCAGCAGCGGGGGGACTGGTTACTCTGGAAACACCATATATTTT. Its translation: CASSGGTGYSGNTIYF. This chain joins TRBV5-1 and TRBJ1-3; tentative D call: TRBD1 (5 bases). The V end lost 4 bases, the J end lost 0 bases, and 14 bases lay between the germline ends. CDR1 SGHRS and CDR2 YFSETQ come from the germline V gene. CDR3 length equals 16 residues.

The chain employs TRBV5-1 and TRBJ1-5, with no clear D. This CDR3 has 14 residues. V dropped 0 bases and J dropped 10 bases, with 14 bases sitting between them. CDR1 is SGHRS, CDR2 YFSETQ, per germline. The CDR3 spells CASSLEGSPQPQHF. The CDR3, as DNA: TGCGCCAGCAGCTTGGAAGGGTCACCTCAACCCCAGCATTTT.

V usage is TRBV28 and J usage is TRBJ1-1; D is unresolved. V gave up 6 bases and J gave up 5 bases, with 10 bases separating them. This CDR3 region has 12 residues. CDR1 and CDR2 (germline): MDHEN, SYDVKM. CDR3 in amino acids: CASRESKTEAFF. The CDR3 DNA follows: TGTGCCAGCAGGGAATCCAAAACTGAAGCTTTCTTT.

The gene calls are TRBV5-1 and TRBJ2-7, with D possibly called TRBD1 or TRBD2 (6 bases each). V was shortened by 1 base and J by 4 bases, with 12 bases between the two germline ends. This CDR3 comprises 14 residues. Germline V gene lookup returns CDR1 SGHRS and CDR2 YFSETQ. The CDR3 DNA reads TGCGCCAGCAGCTTGAAGGGGGACTTATACGAGCAGTACTTC. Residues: CASSLKGDLYEQYF.

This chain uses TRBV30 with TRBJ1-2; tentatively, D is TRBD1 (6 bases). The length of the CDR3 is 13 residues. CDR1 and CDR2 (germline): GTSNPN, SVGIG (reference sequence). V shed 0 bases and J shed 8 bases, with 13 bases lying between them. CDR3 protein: CAWSVLAGGGYTF. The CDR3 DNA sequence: TGTGCCTGGAGTGTACTAGCCGGGGGCGGCTACACCTTC.

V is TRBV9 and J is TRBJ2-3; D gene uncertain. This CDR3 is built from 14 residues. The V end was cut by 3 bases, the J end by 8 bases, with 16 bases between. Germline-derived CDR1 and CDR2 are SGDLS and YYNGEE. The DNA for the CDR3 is TGTGCCAGCAGCGCCGACATCCGGACGGGTACGCAGTATTTT. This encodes CASSADIRTGTQYF.

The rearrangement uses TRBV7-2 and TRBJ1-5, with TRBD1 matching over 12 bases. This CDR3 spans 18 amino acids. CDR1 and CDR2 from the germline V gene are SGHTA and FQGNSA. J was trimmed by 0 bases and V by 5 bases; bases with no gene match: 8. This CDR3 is CASSPLGTGGYSNQPQHF. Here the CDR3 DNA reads TGTGCCAGCAGCCCATTGGGGACAGGGGGCTATAGCAATCAGCCCCAGCATTTT.

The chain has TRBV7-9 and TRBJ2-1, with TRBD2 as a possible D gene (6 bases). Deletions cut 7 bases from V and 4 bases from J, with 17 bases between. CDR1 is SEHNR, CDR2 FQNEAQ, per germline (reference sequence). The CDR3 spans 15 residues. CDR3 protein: CASIPRERRYNEQFF. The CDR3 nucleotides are TGTGCCAGCATCCCTCGGGAGAGACGTTACAATGAGCAGTTCTTC.

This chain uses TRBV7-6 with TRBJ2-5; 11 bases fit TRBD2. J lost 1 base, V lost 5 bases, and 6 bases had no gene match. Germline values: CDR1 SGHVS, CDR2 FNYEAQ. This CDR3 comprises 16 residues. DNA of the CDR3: TGTGCCAGCAGCGCCCAACTAGCGGGAGTCCAAGAGACCCAGTACTTC. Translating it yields CASSAQLAGVQETQYF.

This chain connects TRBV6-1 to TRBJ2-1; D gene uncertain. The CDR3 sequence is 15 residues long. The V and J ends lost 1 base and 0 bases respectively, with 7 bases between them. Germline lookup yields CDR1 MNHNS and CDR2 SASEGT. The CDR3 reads CASSEELSSYNEQFF. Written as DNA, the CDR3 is TGTGCCAGCAGTGAAGAACTGAGCTCCTACAATGAGCAGTTCTTC.

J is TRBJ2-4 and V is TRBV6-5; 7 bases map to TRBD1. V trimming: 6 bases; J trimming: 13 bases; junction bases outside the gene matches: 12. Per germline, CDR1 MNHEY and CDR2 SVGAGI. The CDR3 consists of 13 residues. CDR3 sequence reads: CASSISDRVPQYF. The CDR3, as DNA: TGTGCCAGCAGCATCTCCGACAGGGTCCCCCAGTACTTC.

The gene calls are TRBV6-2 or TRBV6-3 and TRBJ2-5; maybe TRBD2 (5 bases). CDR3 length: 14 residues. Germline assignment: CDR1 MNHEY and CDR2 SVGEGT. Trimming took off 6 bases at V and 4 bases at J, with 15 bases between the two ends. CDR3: CASSLLGDGETQYF. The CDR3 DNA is TGTGCCAGCAGCTTGTTGGGAGACGGAGAGACCCAGTACTTC.

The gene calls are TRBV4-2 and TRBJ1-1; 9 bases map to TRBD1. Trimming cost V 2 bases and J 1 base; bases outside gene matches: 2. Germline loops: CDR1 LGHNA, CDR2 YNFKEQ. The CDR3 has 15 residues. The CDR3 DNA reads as TGTGCCAGCAGCCAAACAGGGGGCCCGAACACTGAAGCTTTCTTT. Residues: CASSQTGGPNTEAFF.

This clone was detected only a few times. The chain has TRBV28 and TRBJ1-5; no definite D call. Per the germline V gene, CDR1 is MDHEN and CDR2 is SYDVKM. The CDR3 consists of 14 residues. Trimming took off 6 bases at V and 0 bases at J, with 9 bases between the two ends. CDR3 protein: CASSGLNSNQPQHF. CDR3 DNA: TGTGCCAGCAGCGGATTAAATAGCAATCAGCCCCAGCATTTT.

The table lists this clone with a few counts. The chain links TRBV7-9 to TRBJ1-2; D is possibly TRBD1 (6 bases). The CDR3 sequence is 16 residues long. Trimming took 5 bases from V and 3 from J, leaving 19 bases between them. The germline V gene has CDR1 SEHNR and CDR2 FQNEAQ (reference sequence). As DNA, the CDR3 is TGTGCCAGCAGCGACGGCCGGACAGTCATTCACTATGGCTACACCTTC. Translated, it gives CASSDGRTVIHYGYTF.

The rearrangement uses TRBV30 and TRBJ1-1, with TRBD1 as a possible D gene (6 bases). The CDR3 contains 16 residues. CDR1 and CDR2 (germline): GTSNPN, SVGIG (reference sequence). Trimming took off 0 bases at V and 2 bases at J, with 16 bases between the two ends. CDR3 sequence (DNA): TGTGCCTGGAGTGTAATGGGGGGGCGGAGAAACACTGAAGCTTTCTTT. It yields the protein CAWSVMGGRRNTEAFF.

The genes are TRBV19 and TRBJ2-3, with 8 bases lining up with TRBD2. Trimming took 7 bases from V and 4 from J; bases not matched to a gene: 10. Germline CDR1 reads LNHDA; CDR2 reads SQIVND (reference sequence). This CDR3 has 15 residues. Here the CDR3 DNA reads TGTGCCAGTAACGACAGGCCGGGGGGGGCAGATACGCAGTATTTT. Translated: CASNDRPGGADTQYF.

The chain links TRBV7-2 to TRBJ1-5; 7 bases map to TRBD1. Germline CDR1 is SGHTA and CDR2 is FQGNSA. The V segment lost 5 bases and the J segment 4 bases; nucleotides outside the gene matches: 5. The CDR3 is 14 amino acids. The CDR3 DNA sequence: TGTGCCAGCAGCATCCGACAGGGAAATCAGCCCCAGCATTTT. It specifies CASSIRQGNQPQHF.

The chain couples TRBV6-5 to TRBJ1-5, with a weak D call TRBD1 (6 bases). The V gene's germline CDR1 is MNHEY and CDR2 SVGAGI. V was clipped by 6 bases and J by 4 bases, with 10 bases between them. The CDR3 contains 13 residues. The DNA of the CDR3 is TGTGCCAGCAGGTGGGGGACAAATCAGCCCCAGCATTTT. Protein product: CASRWGTNQPQHF.